This T cell receptor (beta chain) was documented in a study of T-cell reconstitution after alpha-beta-depleted transplantation in children. Preparing the TCRbeta library involved the use of unique molecular identifiers. TCRdb re-derived calls from the PCR reads in MiXCR, one entry per CDR3 protein. The sample consists of 230,000 or so distinct CDR3 sequences, around 12% of them appearing once. At least ten counts were recorded for this clonotype. This CDR3 region has 13 residues. Per the germline V gene, CDR1 is DFQATT and CDR2 is SNEGSKA (reference sequence). Losses at the gene ends were 5 bases for V and 6 bases for J; bases not matched to a gene: 4.

The material sequenced was PBMCs from the stem cell graft donor, taken from the stem cell graft. The rearrangement uses TRBV20-1 and TRBJ1-6; 7 nucleotides align to TRBD1. The source of this sequence is a human donor who donated a stem cell graft to a child with acute lymphoblastic leukemia. DNA for the CDR3: TGCAGTGCTGGAGGGACAGTTAATTCACCCCTCCACTTT. Translation: CSAGGTVNSPLHF.